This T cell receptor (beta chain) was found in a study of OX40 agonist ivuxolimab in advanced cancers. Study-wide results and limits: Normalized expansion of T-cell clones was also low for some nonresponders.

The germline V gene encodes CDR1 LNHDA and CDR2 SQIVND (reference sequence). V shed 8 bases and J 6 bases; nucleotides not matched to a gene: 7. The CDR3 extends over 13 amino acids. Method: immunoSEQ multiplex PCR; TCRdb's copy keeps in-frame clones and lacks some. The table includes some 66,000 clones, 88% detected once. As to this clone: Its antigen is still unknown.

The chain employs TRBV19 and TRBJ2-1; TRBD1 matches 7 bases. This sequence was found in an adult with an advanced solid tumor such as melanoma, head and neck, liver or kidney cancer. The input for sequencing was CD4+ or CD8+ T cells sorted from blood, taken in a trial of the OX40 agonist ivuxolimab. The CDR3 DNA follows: TGTGCCAGTCGACAGGGAATAGGCAATGAGCAGTTCTTC. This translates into CASRQGIGNEQFF.